A selection of T cell receptor beta chains follows, all from one sample in a study of blood T cell repertoires in COVID-19. Using immunoSEQ multiplex PCR, the repertoire was profiled, and TCRdb retains in-frame clones only, with some absent. The sample holds 40,000 to 60,000 clones; 86% are singletons and the top ten take under 15%. The source material was peripheral blood. These receptors came from a human donor in a cohort sampled during active COVID-19. The CDR3 runs from the conserved cysteine through the conserved F or W. Each record gives: CDR3 length, J gene, V gene, D gene, clone size, CDR3 protein, CDR3 DNA. D genes are given only for firm matches. Clone size is stated in some rows and not others, as once, few, many or a class when expanded.

>15|TRBJ2-1|TRBV19|TRBD2|.
CASSLRGARGDEQFF
TGTGCCAGTAGTCTCCGCGGGGCTCGGGGGGATGAGCAGTTCTTC
>15|TRBJ2-7|TRBV7-3|TRBD1|.
CASSLYGTGVREQYF
TGTGCCAGCAGCTTATACGGGACAGGGGTTCGGGAGCAGTACTTC
>13|TRBJ2-7|TRBV7-2|.|.
CASSFTGGGEQYF
TGTGCCAGCAGCTTTACTGGGGGCGGCGAGCAGTACTTC
>17|TRBJ1-1|TRBV21-1|.|few
CASSKIGSVEGVTEAFF
TGTGCCAGCAGCAAAATAGGATCCGTGGAGGGCGTCACTGAAGCTTTCTTT
>14|TRBJ1-4|TRBV13|TRBD1|.
CASSRGQGREKLFF
TGTGCCAGCAGCCGGGGACAGGGCAGGGAAAAACTGTTTTTT
>14|TRBJ2-1|TRBV2|TRBD1|.
CASRGQTSYNEQFF
TGTGCCAGCAGGGGACAGACCTCCTACAATGAGCAGTTCTTC
>17|TRBJ1-2|TRBV7-2|.|once
CASSLEWGGRSSYGYTF
TGTGCCAGCAGCTTAGAGTGGGGGGGCAGGTCTTCCTATGGCTACACCTTC
>14|TRBJ1-4|TRBV14|.|.
CASSRAGRNEKLFF
TGTGCCAGCAGCCGGGCAGGCCGTAATGAAAAACTGTTTTTT
>13|TRBJ1-5|TRBV6-2/TRBV6-3|TRBD1|.
CASSGQAMTPQHF
TGTGCCAGCAGCGGACAGGCTATGACTCCCCAGCATTTT
>13|TRBJ2-1|TRBV5-4|TRBD1|.
CASSTGQANEQFF
TGTGCCAGCAGCACGGGACAGGCTAATGAGCAGTTCTTC
>12|TRBJ1-2|TRBV30|TRBD1|once
CAWGTGNYGYTF
TGTGCCTGGGGGACAGGTAACTATGGCTACACCTTC
>15|TRBJ1-3|TRBV13|.|.
CASSSGHFSGNTIYF
TGTGCCAGCAGCTCGGGACACTTCTCTGGAAACACCATATATTTT
>15|TRBJ1-6|TRBV19|TRBD1|.
CASSVTGTGYSPLHF
TGTGCCAGTAGTGTGACCGGGACAGGGTATTCACCCCTCCACTTT
>12|TRBJ2-2|TRBV19|.|.
CASSYRGGELFF
TGTGCCAGTAGCTACCGCGGCGGGGAGCTGTTTTTT
>19|TRBJ2-7|TRBV18|TRBD1|.
CASSPLTNPRKDRADEQYF
TGTGCCAGCTCACCACTGACAAACCCCAGAAAAGACAGGGCGGACGAGCAGTACTTC
>14|TRBJ2-7|TRBV19|.|.
CASASRTPPYEQYF
TGTGCCAGTGCGTCCAGGACTCCCCCCTACGAGCAGTACTTC